The rows below give T cell receptor beta chains drawn from one sample of a study of blood T cell repertoires in COVID-19. Profiled with immunoSEQ multiplex PCR; TCRdb holds only in-frame clones, not every one. The repertoire has 75,000 to 90,000 clones, 80% of them found once; the top ten carry 12%. What was sequenced was peripheral blood. All receptors come from a woman in her forties with active or convalescent COVID-19. CDR3s include the opening cysteine and the closing phenylalanine or tryptophan. Fields, in order: clone size, D gene, J gene, V gene, CDR3 protein, CDR3 DNA. The D gene is left open where the match is weak. The size entry is marked missing in some rows and otherwise reads once, few, many or a size class.

many,NA,TRBJ1-4,TRBV7-8,CASSRGLPEKLFF,TGTGCCAGCAGCCGCGGGTTACCCGAAAAACTGTTTTTT
NA,TRBD1,TRBJ1-4,TRBV2,CASKGQGGRKLFF,TGTGCCAGCAAGGGGCAGGGGGGACGAAAACTGTTTTTT
NA,NA,TRBJ1-1,TRBV23-1,CASSQWRSEAFF,TGCGCCAGCAGTCAATGGAGGTCTGAAGCTTTCTTT
few,NA,TRBJ2-7,TRBV21-1,CASSATGTGPNQDYYEQYF,TGTGCCAGCAGCGCAACCGGGACAGGGCCTAACCAGGATTACTACGAGCAGTACTTC
NA,NA,TRBJ1-1,TRBV25-1,CASSESWRSGEAFF,TGTGCCAGCAGTGAATCTTGGCGCTCGGGTGAAGCTTTCTTT
NA,TRBD1,TRBJ1-5,TRBV28,CASAGTGGNQPQHF,TGTGCCAGCGCCGGGACAGGGGGGAATCAGCCCCAGCATTTT
NA,NA,TRBJ1-3,TRBV7-2,CASSLEPPGRSGNTIYF,TGTGCCAGCAGCTTAGAACCGCCAGGCCGCTCTGGAAACACCATATATTTT
NA,TRBD2,TRBJ2-1,TRBV5-4,CASSLRTSGSGNEQFF,TGTGCCAGCAGCTTGCGGACTAGCGGGAGTGGCAATGAGCAGTTCTTC
NA,NA,TRBJ2-7,TRBV4-2,CASSQDWGPLYEQYF,TGTGCCAGCAGCCAAGATTGGGGGCCCTTATACGAGCAGTACTTC
NA,NA,TRBJ2-1,TRBV5-4,CASNRDYANEQFF,TGTGCCAGCAATAGAGACTACGCCAATGAGCAGTTCTTC
once,TRBD2,TRBJ2-7,TRBV6-2/TRBV6-3,CASSRPGTSGRISYEQYF,TGTGCCAGCAGCCGCCCCGGGACTAGCGGGAGGATCTCCTACGAGCAGTACTTC
NA,TRBD1,TRBJ2-3,TRBV5-1,CASSLVPPGGNTDTQYF,TGCGCCAGCAGCTTGGTTCCGCCAGGGGGCAACACAGATACGCAGTATTTT
once,NA,TRBJ1-3,TRBV28,CASRQADSGNTIYF,TGTGCCAGTCGACAGGCAGACTCTGGAAACACCATATATTTT
NA,NA,TRBJ1-1,TRBV7-2,CASSTLPRVMNTEAFF,TGTGCCAGCAGCACACTCCCTCGGGTTATGAACACTGAAGCTTTCTTT
NA,NA,TRBJ1-1,TRBV4-3,CASSHYMDSAEAFF,TGCGCCAGCAGCCACTATATGGACAGCGCTGAAGCTTTCTTT
NA,TRBD1,TRBJ1-4,TRBV7-9,CASGQGGDEKLFF,TGTGCCAGTGGACAGGGAGGCGATGAAAAACTGTTTTTT
NA,TRBD1,TRBJ1-5,TRBV6-6,CASRHGQVSNQPQHF,TGTGCCAGCAGACACGGACAGGTTAGCAATCAGCCCCAGCATTTT
once,NA,TRBJ1-4,TRBV28,CASSFGHQGDEKLFF,TGTGCCAGCAGTTTTGGACACCAAGGAGACGAAAAACTGTTTTTT
NA,NA,TRBJ1-2,TRBV12-5,CASGLRSYGYTF,TGTGCTAGTGGTTTGAGGAGCTATGGCTACACCTTC
few,TRBD2,TRBJ2-5,TRBV7-9,CASRLGNTVAGHQETQYF,TGTGCCAGCAGATTAGGTAATACCGTAGCGGGGCACCAAGAGACCCAGTACTTC
NA,NA,TRBJ2-5,TRBV9,CASSVAGTPGRETQYF,TGTGCCAGCAGCGTAGCTGGGACACCGGGGCGAGAGACCCAGTACTTC
NA,NA,TRBJ2-5,TRBV19,CASSDRSGETQYF,TGTGCCAGTAGTGACAGGAGTGGGGAGACCCAGTACTTC
NA,TRBD1,TRBJ1-6,TRBV27,CASSLQDRNRNSPLHF,TGTGCCAGCAGTTTACAGGACAGGAACCGTAATTCACCCCTCCACTTT
NA,NA,TRBJ1-3,TRBV28,CASRPTGRNTIYF,TGTGCCAGCAGGCCTACAGGGAGAAACACCATATATTTT
NA,NA,TRBJ2-7,TRBV10-2,CASSESLNEQYF,TGCGCCAGCAGTGAGTCGCTAAACGAGCAGTACTTC
NA,NA,TRBJ2-7,TRBV2,CASTVEAGQTYEQYF,TGTGCCAGCACCGTAGAGGCAGGGCAAACCTACGAGCAGTACTTC
NA,NA,TRBJ2-2,TRBV5-1,CASRATGGHAGELFF,TGCGCCAGCAGGGCCACGGGGGGCCACGCCGGGGAGCTGTTTTTT
NA,NA,TRBJ2-1,TRBV3-1/TRBV3-2,CASSQDTGIPYNEQFF,TGTGCCAGCAGCCAAGATACAGGTATCCCCTACAATGAGCAGTTCTTC
NA,NA,TRBJ1-5,TRBV6-2/TRBV6-3,CASSYTAEDQPQHF,TGTGCCAGCAGCTATACGGCGGAGGATCAGCCCCAGCATTTT
NA,TRBD1,TRBJ2-7,TRBV19,CASSIGPGQGIYEQYF,TGTGCCAGTAGTATCGGGCCCGGACAGGGAATCTACGAGCAGTACTTC
many,TRBD1,TRBJ2-7,TRBV4-1,CASSQDYRQGRYEQYF,TGCGCCAGCAGCCAAGACTACCGACAGGGGAGGTACGAGCAGTACTTC
NA,NA,TRBJ1-5,TRBV21-1,CASTPGGQPQHF,TGTGCCAGCACCCCGGGTGGTCAGCCCCAGCATTTT
NA,TRBD2,TRBJ2-1,TRBV5-1,CASSSRTSRGPNEQFF,TGCGCCAGCAGCTCCAGGACTAGCAGGGGTCCTAATGAGCAGTTCTTC
NA,NA,TRBJ1-3,TRBV4-3,CASSQTDSSGNTIYF,TGCGCCAGCAGCCAAACAGATAGTTCTGGAAACACCATATATTTT
NA,TRBD2,TRBJ2-7,TRBV10-3,CAITQGLAGAYEQYF,TGTGCCATCACCCAGGGACTAGCGGGAGCCTACGAGCAGTACTTC
once,TRBD1,TRBJ1-1,TRBV11-2,CASSLGGGVEAFF,TGTGCCAGCAGCTTAGGAGGGGGCGTTGAAGCTTTCTTT
NA,TRBD1,TRBJ2-1,TRBV19,CASRDRTNEQFF,TGTGCCAGCCGGGACAGGACGAATGAGCAGTTCTTC
NA,TRBD1,TRBJ1-2,TRBV14,CASSQVGTGGYGYTF,TGTGCCAGCAGCCAAGTCGGGACAGGCGGCTATGGCTACACCTTC
NA,NA,TRBJ2-7,TRBV6-5,CASSIRHSYEQYF,TGTGCCAGCAGTATCAGGCATTCCTACGAGCAGTACTTC
NA,TRBD2,TRBJ2-1,TRBV7-9,CASSPGTSFDEQFF,TGTGCCAGCAGCCCCGGGACTAGCTTCGATGAGCAGTTCTTC
NA,TRBD2,TRBJ2-7,TRBV4-2,CASSQGLAGGGEQYF,TGTGCCAGCAGCCAAGGCCTAGCGGGGGGTGGGGAGCAGTACTTC
NA,NA,TRBJ2-1,TRBV3-1/TRBV3-2,CARVANEQFF,TGTGCCAGGGTGGCTAATGAGCAGTTCTTC
few,NA,TRBJ1-5,TRBV30,CAFSPGLDQPQHF,TGTGCCTTTTCTCCAGGGTTGGATCAGCCCCAGCATTTT